The 3 T cell receptor beta chains presented below share a single source sample, sequenced in a study of blood T cell repertoires in COVID-19. Generated by immunoSEQ multiplex PCR, the TCRdb table keeps only in-frame clones and is missing some. The table has hundreds of thousands of clones, around 89% seen once; the top ten hold 2% to 2.5%. Material for sequencing was PBMCs or T cells enriched from blood (not recorded which). The origin of the receptors is a woman in her sixties or seventies in a cohort exposed to, infected with or recovered from COVID-19 (not recorded which).

The J gene is TRBJ2-7, the V gene TRBV5-4, with D perhaps matching TRBD1 (6 bases). There are 15 residues in the CDR3. The ends were cut back, 0 bases at V and 4 bases at J, with 14 bases in the middle. Germline CDR1 reads SGHNT; CDR2 reads YYREEE (reference sequence). The chain's CDR3 is CASSLGGQGMYEQYF. Here the CDR3 DNA reads TGTGCCAGCAGCTTGGGGGGGCAGGGGATGTACGAGCAGTACTTC.

The rearrangement joins TRBV18 to TRBJ2-1; 16 nucleotides match TRBD2. Germline-derived CDR1 and CDR2 are KGHSH and LQKENI. The CDR3 consists of 15 residues. V dropped 3 bases and J dropped 12; count of bases not matched to a gene: 5. The DNA of the CDR3 is TGTGCCAGCTCACCTGGGACTAGCGGGAGGGCCTGGCAGTTCTTC. Its protein is CASSPGTSGRAWQFF.

In DNA, the CDR3 is TGTGCCAGCTCACCGGGATCTGGGGGGGATACGCAGTATTTT. Translated: CASSPGSGGDTQYF. This sequence joins TRBV18 and TRBJ2-3, with D tentatively TRBD2 (6 bases). There are 14 residues in the CDR3. Trimming stripped 3 bases from V and 6 bases from J, with 13 bases between. Germline CDR1 and CDR2: KGHSH and LQKENI.